The next 15 T cell receptor beta chains were all read from a single sample in a study of T-cell memory formation after mild COVID-19. MiXCR, run by TCRdb on the 5' RACE reads, gives a single entry per CDR3 protein. The sample records fewer than 200,000 distinct CDR3 sequences, roughly a fifth being singletons. Sample: PBMCs or a T cell subset sorted from them (not recorded which). The receptors were gathered from an adult woman who had mild COVID-19 (a few samples of this study predate the infection). Cell type and time point are not known.

This clonotype was counted between two and nine times. The chain links TRBV7-2 to TRBJ2-7; 8 positions agree with TRBD1. J lost 2 bases, V lost 4 bases, and 7 bases had no gene match. Germline CDR1 is SGHTA and CDR2 is FQGNSA. This CDR3 has 15 residues. CDR3 sequence: CASSSGTGIAYEQYF. The CDR3 bases are TGTGCCAGCAGCTCCGGGACAGGAATTGCCTACGAGCAGTACTTC.

The chain employs TRBV6-5 and TRBJ2-5; D perhaps matches TRBD2 (6 bases). V dropped 2 bases and J dropped 0 bases, with 7 bases sitting between them. The CDR3 is 14 residues long. Per the germline V gene, CDR1 is MNHEY and CDR2 is SVGAGI. This chain's CDR3 is CASSYGGYQETQYF. CDR3 DNA: TGTGCCAGCAGTTACGGAGGGTACCAAGAGACCCAGTACTTC.

This clonotype was observed a handful of times. The genes are TRBV20-1 and TRBJ2-1, with 7 nucleotides matching TRBD1. CDR1 and CDR2 (germline): DFQATT, SNEGSKA (reference sequence). This CDR3 region has 16 residues. V dropped 0 bases and J dropped 3; count of bases not matched to a gene: 8. The CDR3 DNA is TGCAGTGCTAGAGATGTAGGTGGGACAGTCTACAATGAGCAGTTCTTC. This codes for CSARDVGGTVYNEQFF.

This chain uses TRBV5-6 with TRBJ2-1; D possibly corresponds to TRBD2 (6 bases). Trimming left V 7 bases short and J 4 bases short, with 18 bases between. The length of the CDR3 is 15 residues. Per the germline V gene, CDR1 is SGHDT and CDR2 is YYEEEE. CDR3 sequence reads: CASRKLRDSYNEQFF. The CDR3 DNA is TGTGCCAGCCGCAAACTCCGGGACTCTTACAATGAGCAGTTCTTC.

This clonotype has only a few counts. The chain employs TRBV29-1 and TRBJ2-7; TRBD1 is a possible D gene (5 bases). Germline V gene lookup returns CDR1 SQVTM and CDR2 ANQGSEA. The CDR3 sequence is 13 residues long. Trimming stripped 1 base from V and 5 bases from J, with 12 bases between. CDR3 region: CSVEGGRPHEQYF. The DNA for the CDR3 is TGCAGCGTTGAAGGGGGCCGACCCCACGAGCAGTACTTC.

This clonotype was counted only a few times. The chain links TRBV5-1 to TRBJ2-7; possibly TRBD2 for D (5 bases). V gave up 0 bases and J gave up 5 bases, with 12 bases separating them. The germline V gene encodes CDR1 SGHRS and CDR2 YFSETQ. The CDR3 runs to 14 residues. CDR3 in DNA: TGCGCCAGCAGCTTGGGTGAGGGTACGGACGAGCAGTACTTC. Encoded protein: CASSLGEGTDEQYF. The full variable domain, with the rest looked up from reference TRBV5-1 and TRBJ2-7, is KAGVTQTPRYLIKTRGQQVTLSCSPISGHRSVSWYQQTPGQGLQFLFEYFSETQRNKGNFPGRFSGRQFSNSRSEMNVSTLELGDSALYLCASSLGEGTDEQYFGPGTRLTVT.

This clonotype was seen a few times. The gene calls are TRBV12-5 and TRBJ1-2; D gene unclear. The CDR3 runs 13 residues. V gave up 7 bases and J gave up 7 bases, with 16 bases separating them. The germline gives CDR1 LGHNT, CDR2 FRNRAP. DNA of the CDR3: TGTGCTAGTGATCGTCTCTCGGCTGGTGGCTACACCTTC. It specifies CASDRLSAGGYTF.

This chain joins TRBV24-1 and TRBJ2-2; 10 bases match TRBD1. The J segment lost 8 bases and the V segment lost 0 bases, leaving 11 bases of the junction unmatched. CDR3 length: 18 amino acids. The germline V gene encodes CDR1 KGHDR and CDR2 SFDVKD. The CDR3 nucleotides are TGTGCCACCAGTGATTTGCCAACCCGGACAGGGGGTTTAGGGGAGCTGTTTTTT. It specifies CATSDLPTRTGGLGELFF.

Only a few counts were recorded for this clonotype. The CDR3 reads CASSQEGDEQFF. The CDR3 DNA reads as TGCGCCAGCAGCCAAGAAGGGGATGAGCAGTTCTTC. V and J are TRBV4-1 and TRBJ2-1, with a tentative D call TRBD1 (5 bases). The CDR3 is 12 residues long. Trimming left V 0 bases short and J 8 bases short, with 5 bases between. Germline values: CDR1 MGHRA, CDR2 YSYEKL.

This sequence joins TRBV9 and TRBJ2-7; D possibly corresponds to TRBD2 (6 bases). Germline V gives CDR1 SGDLS, CDR2 YYNGEE. The CDR3 loop spans 14 amino acids. Deletions cut 0 bases from V and 5 bases from J, with 12 bases between. In nucleotides, the CDR3 is TGTGCCAGCAGCGTAGCTGGGGAGGCAAACGAGCAGTACTTC. It translates to CASSVAGEANEQYF. Based on the CDR3 plus reference TRBV9 and TRBJ2-7, the full variable domain is DSGVTQTPKHLITATGQRVTLRCSPRSGDLSVYWYQQSLDQGLQFLIQYYNGEERAKGNILERFSAQQFPDLHSELNLSSLELGDSALYFCASSVAGEANEQYFGPGTRLTVT.

The chain couples TRBV7-2 to TRBJ2-3; D perhaps matches TRBD2 (6 bases). The CDR3 sequence is 17 residues long. The V and J ends lost 3 bases and 6 bases respectively, with 22 bases between them. In germline, CDR1 is SGHTA, CDR2 FQGNSA. CDR3 in DNA: TGTGCCAGCAGCTTGCCAGCTACGGGGGTAACAGAGGATACGCAGTATTTT. Protein product: CASSLPATGVTEDTQYF.

The chain recombines TRBV7-9 with TRBJ2-3; no clear D. The CDR3 extends over 16 amino acids. V shed 5 bases and J shed 3 bases, with 18 bases lying between them. Germline CDR1 reads SEHNR; CDR2 reads FQNEAQ (reference sequence). The CDR3 DNA sequence: TGTGCCAGCAGCAAGACCCCAGAAGTAGGTACAGATACGCAGTATTTT. This encodes CASSKTPEVGTDTQYF.

The sample holds a few counts of this clonotype. The chain employs TRBV4-3 and TRBJ2-1; D is perhaps TRBD1 or TRBD2 (6 bases each). This CDR3 has 18 amino acids. Trimming removed 1 base at V and 0 bases at J, with 16 bases between. CDR1 LGHNA and CDR2 YSLEER come from the germline V gene. CDR3 coding DNA: TGCGCCAGCAGCCAAGGGACAGCGGCCGGGGGCTCCTACAATGAGCAGTTCTTC. Translation: CASSQGTAAGGSYNEQFF.

The J gene is TRBJ2-7, the V gene TRBV4-3; tentatively, D is TRBD2 (6 bases). The V gene's germline CDR1 is LGHNA and CDR2 YSLEER. With 0 bases removed from V and 4 bases from J, the gap between germline ends came to 10 bases. The CDR3 spans 14 residues. This CDR3 is CASSQEDGRYEQYF. Here the CDR3 DNA reads TGCGCCAGCAGCCAAGAGGACGGGAGATACGAGCAGTACTTC.

The chain carries TRBV4-2 and TRBJ2-1; the match to TRBD2 covers 14 bases. V lost 5 bases and J lost 2; bases outside the gene matches: 11. In germline, CDR1 is LGHNA, CDR2 YNFKEQ. CDR3 length: 19 residues. The CDR3 loop is CASSALGTSGSGTYNEQFF. The CDR3 nucleotides are TGTGCCAGCAGCGCATTGGGGACTAGCGGGAGTGGGACCTACAATGAGCAGTTCTTC.